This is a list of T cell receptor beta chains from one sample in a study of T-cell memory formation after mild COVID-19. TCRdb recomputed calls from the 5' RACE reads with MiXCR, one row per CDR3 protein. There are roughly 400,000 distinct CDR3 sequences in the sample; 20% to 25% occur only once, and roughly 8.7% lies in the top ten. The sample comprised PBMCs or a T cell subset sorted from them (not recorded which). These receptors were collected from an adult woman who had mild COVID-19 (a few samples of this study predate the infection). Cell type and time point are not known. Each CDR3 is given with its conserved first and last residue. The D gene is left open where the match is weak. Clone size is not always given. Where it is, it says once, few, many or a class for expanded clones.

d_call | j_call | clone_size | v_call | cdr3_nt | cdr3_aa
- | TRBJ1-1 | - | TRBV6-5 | TGTGCCAGCAGTTACTACCCGCGGGGGGGGACCACTAAAGCTTTCTTT | CASSYYPRGGTTKAFF
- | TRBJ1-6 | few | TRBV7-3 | TGTGCCAGCAGCTTAGGGAGAAGCTCACCCCTCCACTTT | CASSLGRSSPLHF
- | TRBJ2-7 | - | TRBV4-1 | TGCGCCAGCAGCCAAGAGGCCGGAGCCTACGAGCAGTACTTC | CASSQEAGAYEQYF
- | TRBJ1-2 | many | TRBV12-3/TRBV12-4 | TGTGCCAGCAGTAACCATACGAGAGGGGACTATGGCTACACCTTC | CASSNHTRGDYGYTF
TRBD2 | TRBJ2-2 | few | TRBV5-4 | TGTGCCAGCAGAGGCCCTAGCGGGGAGAACACCGGGGAGCTGTTTTTT | CASRGPSGENTGELFF
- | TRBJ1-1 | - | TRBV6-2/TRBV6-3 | TGTGCCAGCAGTTACTTAACAGGAGTGGTGGCTTTCTTT | CASSYLTGVVAFF
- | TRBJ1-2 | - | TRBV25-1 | TGTGCCAGCAGTGGGGTTGGCTACACCTTC | CASSGVGYTF
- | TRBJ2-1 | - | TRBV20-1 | TGCAGTGTCAGCCCGGGACTCGACAATGAGCAGTTCTTC | CSVSPGLDNEQFF
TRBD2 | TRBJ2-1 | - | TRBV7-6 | TGTGCCAGCAGCTCGAAACTAGCGACCTACAATGAGCAGTTCTTC | CASSSKLATYNEQFF
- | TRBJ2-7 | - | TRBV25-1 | TGTGCCAGCAGTGAAATGGACGAGCAGTACTTC | CASSEMDEQYF
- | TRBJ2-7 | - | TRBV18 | TGTGCCAGCGCGGGCGGAGGGTACGAGCAGTACTTC | CASAGGGYEQYF
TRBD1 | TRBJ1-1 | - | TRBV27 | TGTGCCAGCATGGACAGGGAGGGCATGAACACTGAAGCTTTCTTT | CASMDREGMNTEAFF
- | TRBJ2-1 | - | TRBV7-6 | TGTGCCAGCAGCTTGTTAGTAGCGACAACCTACAATGAGCAGTTCTTC | CASSLLVATTYNEQFF
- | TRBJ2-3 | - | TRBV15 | TGTGCCACCAGCCCTAGGCCAGGGGGGTACCTCACAGATACGCAGTATTTT | CATSPRPGGYLTDTQYF
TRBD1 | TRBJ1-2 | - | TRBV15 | TGTGCCACCAGCAGAGGAAGACAGGGGTGGTTTGGCTACACCTTC | CATSRGRQGWFGYTF
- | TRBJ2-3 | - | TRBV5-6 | TGTGCCAGCAGCTTCGGTCTAACGGGAGTGCAAGTAGATACGCAGTATTTT | CASSFGLTGVQVDTQYF
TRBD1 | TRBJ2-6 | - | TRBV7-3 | TGTGCCAGCAGCTTTGACAGGGCCCCTGGGGCCAACGTCCTGACTTTC | CASSFDRAPGANVLTF
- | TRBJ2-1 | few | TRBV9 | TGTGCCAGCAGCGCCATAGTCGGGGGCTACAATGAGCAGTTCTTC | CASSAIVGGYNEQFF
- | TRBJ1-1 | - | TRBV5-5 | TGTGCCAGCAGCTCCGTTAGACAACCAGGAGCTTTCTTT | CASSSVRQPGAFF
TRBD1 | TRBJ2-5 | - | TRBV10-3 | TGTGCCATCAGCACAGGGGTTGGAGAGACCCAGTACTTC | CAISTGVGETQYF
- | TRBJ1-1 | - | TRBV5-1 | TGCGCCAGCAGCGCGGACCCTACGAGGACTGAAGCTTTCTTT | CASSADPTRTEAFF
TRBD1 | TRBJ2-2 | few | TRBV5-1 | TGCGCCAGCAAAGACGGGACAGTGAACACCGGGGAGCTGTTTTTT | CASKDGTVNTGELFF
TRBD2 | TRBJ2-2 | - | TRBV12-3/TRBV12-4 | TGTGCCAGCAGTATCCCGAGCGGGGGGGAAATCGGGGAGCTGTTTTTT | CASSIPSGGEIGELFF
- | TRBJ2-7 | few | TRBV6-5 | TGTGCCAGCAGCCCGGACATTTCCTACGAGCAGTACTTC | CASSPDISYEQYF
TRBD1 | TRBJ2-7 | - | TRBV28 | TGTGCCAGCAGTTTAGGCGACAGGGACTACGAGCAGTACTTC | CASSLGDRDYEQYF
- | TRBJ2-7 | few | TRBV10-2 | TGCGCCAGCAGTGAGACTAAGTTGTACGAGCAGTACTTC | CASSETKLYEQYF
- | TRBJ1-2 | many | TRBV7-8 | TGTGCCAGCAGCTTATGGTCGCTCCGGGGGCGCGGCTATGGCTACACCTTC | CASSLWSLRGRGYGYTF
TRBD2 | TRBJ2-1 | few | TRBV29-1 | TGCAGCGTTGAGGGACTAGCGGGAGTTCGACGGAATGAGCAGTTCTTC | CSVEGLAGVRRNEQFF
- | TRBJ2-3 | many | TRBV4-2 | TGTGCCAGCAGCCCCGGGACTGGAGACACAGATACGCAGTATTTT | CASSPGTGDTDTQYF
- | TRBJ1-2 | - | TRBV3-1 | TGTGCCAGCAGCCAAGCTTCTTCGGCAGCCTATGGCTACACCTTC | CASSQASSAAYGYTF
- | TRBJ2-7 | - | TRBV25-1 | TGTGCCAGCAGTGAGGCGGGACAGACACCGTACGAGCAGTACTTC | CASSEAGQTPYEQYF
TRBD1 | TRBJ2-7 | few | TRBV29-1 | TGCAGCGTCCCGGGACAGGGGTACCACGAGCAGTACTTC | CSVPGQGYHEQYF
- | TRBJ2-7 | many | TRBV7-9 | TGTGCCAGCAGCTTGGGAGCTTCCTACGAGCAGTACTTC | CASSLGASYEQYF
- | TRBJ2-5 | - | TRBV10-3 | TGTGCCATCAGTGAGTCAGGGCGGCCCCAAGAGACCCAGTACTTC | CAISESGRPQETQYF
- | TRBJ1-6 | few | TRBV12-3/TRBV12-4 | TGTGCCAGCAGTTTGGGCCTGTGGCCCCTCCACTTT | CASSLGLWPLHF
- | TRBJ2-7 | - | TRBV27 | TGTGCCAGCAGTTATACAGGAACCTACGAGCAGTACTTC | CASSYTGTYEQYF
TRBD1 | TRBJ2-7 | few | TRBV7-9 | TGTGCCAGCAGCTTAGCGGACAGGGGATACGAGCAGTACTTC | CASSLADRGYEQYF
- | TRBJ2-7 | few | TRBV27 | TGTGCCAGCCGAGGTTTCGGTTCCTACGAGCAGTACTTC | CASRGFGSYEQYF
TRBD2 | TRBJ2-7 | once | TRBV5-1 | TGCGCCAGCAGCTTGTACTCGAGCGGGGGATTCGGCGAGCAGTACTTC | CASSLYSSGGFGEQYF
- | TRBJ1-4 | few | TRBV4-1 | TGCGCCAGCAGCCTAGCGAGGAGTGAAAAACTGTTTTTT | CASSLARSEKLFF
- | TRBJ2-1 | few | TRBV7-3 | TGTGCCAGCAGCTTACGCCGGGGTTTGAATGAGCAGTTCTTC | CASSLRRGLNEQFF
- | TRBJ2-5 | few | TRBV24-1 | TGTGCCACCAGTGACCGGGACTTCCAAGAGACCCAGTACTTC | CATSDRDFQETQYF
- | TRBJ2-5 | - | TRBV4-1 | TGCGCCAGCAGCCAAGGGGAACGGTCTGGGACCCAGTACTTC | CASSQGERSGTQYF
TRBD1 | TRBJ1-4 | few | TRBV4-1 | TGCGCCAGCAGCCTGGGTGACAGGGTGGAAAAACTGTTTTTT | CASSLGDRVEKLFF
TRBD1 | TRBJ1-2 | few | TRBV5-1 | TGCGCCAGCAGCTTGGTCCAGGGGGACCTCTATGGCTACACCTTC | CASSLVQGDLYGYTF
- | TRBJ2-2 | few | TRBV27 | TGTGCCAGCAGTTCAATCGCCCCGGACAGACGTAACACCGGGGAGCTGTTTTTT | CASSSIAPDRRNTGELFF
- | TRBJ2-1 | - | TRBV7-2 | TGTGCCAGCAGCTTATCGTCCGTTGGGCAGGGGCCTGGCAATGAGCAGTTCTTC | CASSLSSVGQGPGNEQFF
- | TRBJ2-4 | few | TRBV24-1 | TGTGCCACCAGTGACCGTTGGGGGAACATTCAGTACTTC | CATSDRWGNIQYF
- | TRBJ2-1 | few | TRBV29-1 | TGCAGCGTTGAGAAAGGGGCTTTAGGCAATGAGCAGTTCTTC | CSVEKGALGNEQFF
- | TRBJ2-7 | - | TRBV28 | TGTGCCAGCAGACCGTCGGGGGCGCGTTACGAGCAGTACTTC | CASRPSGARYEQYF
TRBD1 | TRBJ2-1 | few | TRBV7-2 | TGTGCCAGCAGCCCACGGCCTAGGGACAGGGGGGCCAATGAGCAGTTCTTC | CASSPRPRDRGANEQFF
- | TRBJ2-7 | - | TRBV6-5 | TGTGCCAGCAGTTACGGGGGGAGTGGGACCTACGAGCAGTACTTC | CASSYGGSGTYEQYF
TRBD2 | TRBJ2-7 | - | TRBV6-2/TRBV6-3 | TGTGCCAGCAGTTACTCGTGGCGGGAGGGCACCTACGAGCAGTACTTC | CASSYSWREGTYEQYF
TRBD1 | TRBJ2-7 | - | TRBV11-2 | TGTGCCAGCAGCCTAGACAGGGGGCGGCCCTACGAGCAGTACTTC | CASSLDRGRPYEQYF
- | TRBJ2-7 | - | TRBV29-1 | TGCAGCGTTAAGGTAGGGCAGTACGAGCAGTACTTC | CSVKVGQYEQYF
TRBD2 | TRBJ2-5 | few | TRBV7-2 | TGTGCCAGCAGCCCAGGACTAGCGGGAGGGCATAAGACCCAGTACTTC | CASSPGLAGGHKTQYF
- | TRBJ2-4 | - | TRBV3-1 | TGTGCCAGCAGCCACAGACAGCTAGCCAAAAACATTCAGTACTTC | CASSHRQLAKNIQYF
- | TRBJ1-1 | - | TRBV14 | TGTGCCAGCAGCCAAGATAGGAGGAAAGGGGACACTGAAGCTTTCTTT | CASSQDRRKGDTEAFF
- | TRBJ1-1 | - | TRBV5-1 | TGCGCCAGCAGCTTCCGGGCCATGAACACTGAAGCTTTCTTT | CASSFRAMNTEAFF
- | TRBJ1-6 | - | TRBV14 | TGTGCCAGCAGCCGGAGCCGCTATAATTCACCCCTCCACTTT | CASSRSRYNSPLHF